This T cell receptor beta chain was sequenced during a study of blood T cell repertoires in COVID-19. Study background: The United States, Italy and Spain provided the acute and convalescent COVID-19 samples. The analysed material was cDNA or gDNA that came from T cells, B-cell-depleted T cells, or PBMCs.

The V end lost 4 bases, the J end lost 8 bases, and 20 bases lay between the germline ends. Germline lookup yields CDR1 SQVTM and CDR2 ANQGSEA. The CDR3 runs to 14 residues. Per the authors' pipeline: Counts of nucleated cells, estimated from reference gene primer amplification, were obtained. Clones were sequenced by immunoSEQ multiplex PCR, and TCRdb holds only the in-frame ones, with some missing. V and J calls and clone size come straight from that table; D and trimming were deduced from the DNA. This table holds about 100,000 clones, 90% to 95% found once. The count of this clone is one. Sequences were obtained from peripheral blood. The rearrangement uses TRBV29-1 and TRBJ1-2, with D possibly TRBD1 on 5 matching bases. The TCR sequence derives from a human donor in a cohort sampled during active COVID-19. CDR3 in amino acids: CSVGQTFELWGYTF. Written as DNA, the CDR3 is TGCAGCGTTGGACAGACCTTTGAACTATGGGGCTACACCTTC.